The clone carrying this T cell receptor beta chain has just a few counts. No antigen is known for it. The CDR3 is made up of 17 amino acids. Germline CDR1 SEHNR, CDR2 FQNEAQ (reference sequence). Trimming took 4 bases from V and 2 from J; bases not matched to a gene: 8. Primed by a sample-barcoded 5' primer and a J-beta primer mix, a second PCR proceeded for 7 to 11 cycles. One entry per CDR3 protein, called by TCRdb with MiXCR from the 5' RACE reads. The sample yields about 1.8 million distinct CDR3 sequences, roughly 50% seen once. These data are taken from a study of blood T cells in healthy people across ages. Study as a whole: About one barcoded beta molecule per two T cells was captured by template switching. Study-wide results and limits: Estimates of total diversity, which came from one million sequenced T cells, were considered to be underestimates.

The source material was blood. The chain links TRBV7-9 to TRBJ2-6; 7 nucleotides align to TRBD1. The clonotype originates from a woman aged 35 to 49 in good health. In DNA form, the CDR3 reads TGTGCCAGCAGCTCCAACAGGGGTAGGACTGGGGCCAACGTCCTGACTTTC. Translating gives CASSSNRGRTGANVLTF.